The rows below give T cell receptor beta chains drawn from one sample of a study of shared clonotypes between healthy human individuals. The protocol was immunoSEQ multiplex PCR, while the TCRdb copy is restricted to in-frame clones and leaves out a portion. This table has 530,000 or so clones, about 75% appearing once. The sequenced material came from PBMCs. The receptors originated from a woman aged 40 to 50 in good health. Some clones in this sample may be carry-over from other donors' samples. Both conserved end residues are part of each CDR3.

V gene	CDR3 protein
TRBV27	CASSLLRSDQPQHF
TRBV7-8	CASSLDSAGTEAFF
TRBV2	CASSRSSGYTGELFF
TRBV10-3	CAISPTGGKRTGELFF
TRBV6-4	CASSVLGGRTDTQYF
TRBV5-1	CASTPEGQGPMHF
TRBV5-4	CASSTGGIPNQPQHF
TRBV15	CATSRNLIFVGGEETQYF
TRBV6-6	CASSPPGLLYEQYF
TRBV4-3	CASSQDLSSYSSYNSPLHF
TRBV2	CASMGVSQETQYF
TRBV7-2	CASSLRTGGVEAFF
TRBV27	CASSLQHTYEQYF
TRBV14	CASSQAWAGTEAFF
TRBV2	CASSRDLSASSKLFF
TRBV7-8	CASSLAELREQYF
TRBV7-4	CASSLCLWGQTGGSTGELFF
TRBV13	CASSHYWRTDTQYF